The T cell receptor beta chain under discussion was sequenced for a study of OX40 agonist ivuxolimab in advanced cancers. The CDR3 contains 17 residues. V lost 4 bases, J lost 5 bases, and 11 bases stayed unmatched. The repertoire was sequenced with immunoSEQ multiplex PCR; TCRdb's copy has only in-frame clones and lacks some. The sample carries about 94,000 clones, 80% to 90% recorded once. The rearrangement links TRBV23-1 to TRBJ2-2, with 9 bases lining up with TRBD1. TRBV23-1 is an open reading frame, and its role is uncertain. The sequence was obtained from an adult with an advanced solid tumor such as melanoma, head and neck, liver or kidney cancer. The sample in question was CD4+ or CD8+ T cells sorted from blood, obtained in a trial of the OX40 agonist ivuxolimab. CDR3 nucleotides: TGCGCCAGCAGTCGAGCGCGACAGGGGGTTGCGACCGGGGAGCTGTTTTTT. Protein: CASSRARQGVATGELFF.